This TCR beta chain appears in the sequencing data of a study of cytomegalovirus exposure and HLA in healthy donors. A multiplex PCR was run with 60 Vbeta primers and 13 Jbeta primers. TCRdb's copy holds only in-frame clones and misses some; the assay was immunoSEQ multiplex PCR. The table includes around 100,000 clones, less than 90% detected once. On this clone itself: What it binds is not known.

With V trimmed by 6 bases and J by 4 bases, 6 bases remained unmatched. The germline gives CDR1 SQVTM, CDR2 ANQGSEA. CDR3 length: 13 residues. Findings and caveats of the study: A missense variant in DCLRE1C was later tied to TCR beta V- and J-gene trimming. The authors later found most CMV-associated TCR beta chains appeared HLA-restricted. From TCR beta sequences, most subjects' HLA-A and HLA-B alleles were reportedly predicted accurately.

V is TRBV29-1 and J is TRBJ1-2; TRBD1 matches at 9 bases. Sequences were obtained from PBMCs. This sequence originates from a man in his forties or fifties in good health and CMV-seronegative. The CDR3 here is CSVPGTGFYGYTF. The CDR3 nucleotides are TGCAGCGTACCCGGGACAGGGTTCTATGGCTACACCTTC.